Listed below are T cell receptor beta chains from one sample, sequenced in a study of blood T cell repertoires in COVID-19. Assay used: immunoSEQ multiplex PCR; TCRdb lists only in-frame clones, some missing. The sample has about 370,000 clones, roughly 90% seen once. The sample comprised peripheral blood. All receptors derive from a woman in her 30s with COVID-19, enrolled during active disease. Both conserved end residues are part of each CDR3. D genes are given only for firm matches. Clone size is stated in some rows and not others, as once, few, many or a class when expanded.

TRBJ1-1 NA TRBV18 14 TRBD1 CASSPPSGGTEAFF TGTGCCAGCTCACCACCGTCAGGGGGTACTGAAGCTTTCTTT
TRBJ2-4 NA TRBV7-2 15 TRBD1 CASSLVGTGGNIQYF TGTGCCAGCAGCTTAGTTGGGACAGGGGGAAACATTCAGTACTTC
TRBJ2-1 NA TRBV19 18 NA CASQGTLGVHRKNNEQFF TGTGCCAGTCAAGGAACATTAGGGGTGCACAGAAAAAACAATGAGCAGTTCTTC
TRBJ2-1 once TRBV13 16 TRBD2 CASSLKIAGPYNEQFF TGTGCCAGCAGCTTGAAAATAGCGGGGCCCTACAATGAGCAGTTCTTC
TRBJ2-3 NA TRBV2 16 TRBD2 CASSVAGALSTDTQYF TGTGCCAGCTCAGTAGCGGGGGCCCTCAGCACAGATACGCAGTATTTT
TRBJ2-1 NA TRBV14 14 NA CASSATGTNNEQFF TGTGCCAGCAGCGCTACCGGGACAAACAATGAGCAGTTCTTC
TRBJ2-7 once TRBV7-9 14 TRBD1 CASSAGTGGYEQYF TGTGCCAGCAGCGCCGGGACAGGGGGCTACGAGCAGTACTTC
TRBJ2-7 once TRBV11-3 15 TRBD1 CASSLDGTGDYEQYF TGTGCCAGCAGCTTAGATGGGACAGGCGACTACGAGCAGTACTTC
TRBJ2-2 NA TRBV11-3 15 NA CASSLGGGYTGELFF TGTGCCAGCAGCTTGGGCGGGGGCTACACCGGGGAGCTGTTTTTT
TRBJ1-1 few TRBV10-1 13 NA CASSESASYRAFF TGCGCCAGCAGTGAGTCGGCCAGTTACCGAGCTTTCTTT
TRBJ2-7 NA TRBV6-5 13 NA CASKRAGSYEQYF TGTGCCAGCAAGAGGGCAGGCTCCTACGAGCAGTACTTC
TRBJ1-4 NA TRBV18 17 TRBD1 CASSPVGTGEGFEKLFF TGTGCCAGCTCACCAGTGGGGACAGGGGAAGGTTTTGAAAAACTGTTTTTT
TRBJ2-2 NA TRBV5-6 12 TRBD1 CASSPRTGSAIF TGTGCCAGCAGCCCGAGGACAGGAAGCGCGATTTTT
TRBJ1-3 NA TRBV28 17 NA CASSPAGITSSGNTIYF TGTGCCAGCAGCCCTGCGGGGATCACTAGCTCTGGAAACACCATATATTTT
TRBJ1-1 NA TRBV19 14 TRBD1 CASTKGQGNTEAFF TGTGCCAGTACCAAGGGACAGGGGAACACTGAAGCTTTCTTT
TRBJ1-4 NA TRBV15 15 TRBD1 CATSRVTGGAEKLFF TGTGCCACCAGCAGAGTTACAGGGGGCGCCGAAAAACTGTTTTTT
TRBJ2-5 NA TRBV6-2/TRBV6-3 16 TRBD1 CASSYSKAGGPETQYF TGTGCCAGCAGTTACTCAAAGGCAGGGGGCCCAGAGACCCAGTACTTC
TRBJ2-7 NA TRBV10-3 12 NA CAISAGRYEQYF TGTGCCATCAGTGCTGGCCGCTACGAGCAGTACTTC
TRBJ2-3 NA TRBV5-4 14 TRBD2 CASSLSGGDIVQYF TGTGCCAGCAGCTTGTCGGGGGGGGATATTGTGCAGTATTTT
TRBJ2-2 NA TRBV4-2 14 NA CASGPTGSTGELFF TGTGCCAGCGGACCAACGGGGAGCACCGGGGAGCTGTTTTTT
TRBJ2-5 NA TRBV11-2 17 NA CASSLAWGLPNRETQYF TGTGCCAGCAGCTTAGCTTGGGGACTTCCAAACCGGGAGACCCAGTACTTC
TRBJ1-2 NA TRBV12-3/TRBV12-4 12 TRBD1 CASSPTGPGYTF TGTGCCAGCAGTCCGACAGGGCCCGGCTACACCTTC
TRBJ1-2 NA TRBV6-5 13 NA CASSYSGGYGYTF TGTGCCAGCAGTTACTCAGGGGGTTATGGCTACACCTTC
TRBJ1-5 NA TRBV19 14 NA CASSMRQGLEPQHF TGTGCCAGTAGTATGAGGCAGGGGTTGGAGCCCCAGCATTTT
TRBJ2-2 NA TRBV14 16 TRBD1 CASSPRTGGATGELFF TGTGCCAGCAGCCCTCGGACAGGGGGGGCCACCGGGGAGCTGTTTTTT
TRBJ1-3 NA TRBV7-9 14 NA CASSTDRSGNTIYF TGTGCCAGCAGCACAGATCGCTCTGGAAACACCATATATTTT
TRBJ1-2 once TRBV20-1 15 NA CSASKQGQANYGYTF TGCAGTGCTAGTAAGCAGGGGCAAGCTAACTATGGCTACACCTTC
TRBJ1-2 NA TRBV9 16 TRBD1 CASSVHRDRGPRGYTF TGTGCCAGCAGCGTACACCGGGACAGGGGGCCGAGAGGCTACACCTTC